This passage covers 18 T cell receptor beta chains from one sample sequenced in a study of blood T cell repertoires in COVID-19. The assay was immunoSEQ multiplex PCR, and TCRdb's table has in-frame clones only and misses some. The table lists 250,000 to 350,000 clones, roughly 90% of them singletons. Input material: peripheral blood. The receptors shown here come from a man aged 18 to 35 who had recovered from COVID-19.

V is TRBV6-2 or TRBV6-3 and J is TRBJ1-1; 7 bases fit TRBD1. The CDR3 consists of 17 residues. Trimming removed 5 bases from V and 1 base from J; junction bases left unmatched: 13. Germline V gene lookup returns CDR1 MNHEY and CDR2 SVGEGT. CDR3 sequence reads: CASSRDTGATKNTEAFF. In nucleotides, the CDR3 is TGTGCCAGCAGTAGAGATACAGGGGCGACCAAGAACACTGAAGCTTTCTTT.

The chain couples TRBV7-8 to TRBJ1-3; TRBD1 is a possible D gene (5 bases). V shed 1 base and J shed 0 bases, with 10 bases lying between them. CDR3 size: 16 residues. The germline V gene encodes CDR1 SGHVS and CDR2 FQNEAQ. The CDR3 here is CASSLEGLSSGNTIYF. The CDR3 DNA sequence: TGTGCCAGCAGCTTAGAGGGACTCAGCTCTGGAAACACCATATATTTT. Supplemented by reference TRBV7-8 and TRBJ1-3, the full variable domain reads GAGVSQSPRYKVAKRGQDVALRCDPISGHVSLFWYQQALGQGPEFLTYFQNEAQLDKSGLPSDRFFAERPEGSVSTLKIQRTQQEDSAVYLCASSLEGLSSGNTIYFGEGSWLTVV.

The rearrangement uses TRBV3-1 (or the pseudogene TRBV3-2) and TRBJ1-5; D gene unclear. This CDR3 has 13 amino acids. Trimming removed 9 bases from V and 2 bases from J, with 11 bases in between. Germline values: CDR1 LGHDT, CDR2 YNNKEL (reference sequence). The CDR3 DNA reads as TGTGCCAGTGGACTCTCTGGCAATCAGCCCCAGCATTTT. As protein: CASGLSGNQPQHF.

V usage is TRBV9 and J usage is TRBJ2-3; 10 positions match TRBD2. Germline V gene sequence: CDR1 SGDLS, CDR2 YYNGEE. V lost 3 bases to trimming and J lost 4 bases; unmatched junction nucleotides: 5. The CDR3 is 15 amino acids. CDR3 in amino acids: CASSAAGLAPDTQYF. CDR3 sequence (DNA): TGTGCCAGCAGCGCAGCGGGACTAGCGCCAGATACGCAGTATTTT. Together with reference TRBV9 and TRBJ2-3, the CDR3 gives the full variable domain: DSGVTQTPKHLITATGQRVTLRCSPRSGDLSVYWYQQSLDQGLQFLIQYYNGEERAKGNILERFSAQQFPDLHSELNLSSLELGDSALYFCASSAAGLAPDTQYFGPGTRLTVL.

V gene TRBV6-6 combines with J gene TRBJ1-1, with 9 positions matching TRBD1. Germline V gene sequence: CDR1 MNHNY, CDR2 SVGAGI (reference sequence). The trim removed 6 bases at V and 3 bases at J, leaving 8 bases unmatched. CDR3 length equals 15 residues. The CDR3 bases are TGTGCCAGCAGCGGGACAGGGTTTGAGGACACTGAAGCTTTCTTT. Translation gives CASSGTGFEDTEAFF.

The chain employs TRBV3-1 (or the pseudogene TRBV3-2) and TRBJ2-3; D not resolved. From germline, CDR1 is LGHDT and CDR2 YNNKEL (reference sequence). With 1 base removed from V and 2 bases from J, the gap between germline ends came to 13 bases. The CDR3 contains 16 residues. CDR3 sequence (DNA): TGTGCCAGCAGCCAAGTATATGAGGCCACCACAGATACGCAGTATTTT. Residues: CASSQVYEATTDTQYF.

In DNA form, the CDR3 reads TGTGCCAGCAGTATCACAGGGGGCGGGTACGAGCAGTACTTC. Translation: CASSITGGGYEQYF. The chain recombines TRBV27 with TRBJ2-7, with 9 bases aligning to TRBD1. This CDR3 spans 14 amino acids. Germline V gene sequence: CDR1 MNHEY, CDR2 SMNVEV (reference sequence). J gave up 4 bases and V 5 bases, and 6 bases lay outside the gene matches.

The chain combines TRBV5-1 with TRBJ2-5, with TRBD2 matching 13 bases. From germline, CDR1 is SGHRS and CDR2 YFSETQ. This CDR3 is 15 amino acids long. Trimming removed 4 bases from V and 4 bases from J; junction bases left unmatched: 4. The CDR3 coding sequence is TGCGCCAGCAGCCTACGGACTAGCGGGAGAGAGACCCAGTACTTC. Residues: CASSLRTSGRETQYF.

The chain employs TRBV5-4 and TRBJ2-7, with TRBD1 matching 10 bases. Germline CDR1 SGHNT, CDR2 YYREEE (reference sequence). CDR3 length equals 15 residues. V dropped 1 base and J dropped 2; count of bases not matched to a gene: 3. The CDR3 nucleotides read TGTGCCAGCAGCTTGCCCGGACAGGGGGCCTACGAGCAGTACTTC. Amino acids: CASSLPGQGAYEQYF.

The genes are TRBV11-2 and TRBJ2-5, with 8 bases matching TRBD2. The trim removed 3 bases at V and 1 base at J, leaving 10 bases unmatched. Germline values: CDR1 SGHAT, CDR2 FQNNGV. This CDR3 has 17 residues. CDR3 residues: CASSLTDLAGRQETQYF. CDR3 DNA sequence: TGTGCCAGCAGCTTGACTGATCTAGCGGGTCGCCAAGAGACCCAGTACTTC.

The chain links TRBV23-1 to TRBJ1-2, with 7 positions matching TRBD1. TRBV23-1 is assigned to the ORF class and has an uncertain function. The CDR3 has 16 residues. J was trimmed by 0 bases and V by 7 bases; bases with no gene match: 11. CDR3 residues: CASTQSDRASNYGYTF. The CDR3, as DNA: TGCGCCAGCACCCAGTCCGACAGGGCGTCTAACTATGGCTACACCTTC.

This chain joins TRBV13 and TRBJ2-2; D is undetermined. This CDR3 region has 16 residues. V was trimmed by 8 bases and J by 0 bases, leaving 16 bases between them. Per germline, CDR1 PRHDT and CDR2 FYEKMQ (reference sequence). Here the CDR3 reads CASHRLAGANTGELFF. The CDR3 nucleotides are TGTGCCAGCCACCGCTTAGCCGGTGCGAACACCGGGGAGCTGTTTTTT. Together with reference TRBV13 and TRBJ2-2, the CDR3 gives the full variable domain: AAGVIQSPRHLIKEKRETATLKCYPIPRHDTVYWYQQGPGQDPQFLISFYEKMQSDKGSIPDRFSAQQFSDYHSELNMSSLELGDSALYFCASHRLAGANTGELFFGEGSRLTVL.

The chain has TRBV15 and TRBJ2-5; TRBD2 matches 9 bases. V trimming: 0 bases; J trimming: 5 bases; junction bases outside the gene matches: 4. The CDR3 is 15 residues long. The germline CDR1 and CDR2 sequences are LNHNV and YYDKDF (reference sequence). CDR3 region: CATSRERLAGETQYF. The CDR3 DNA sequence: TGTGCCACCAGCAGAGAACGGCTAGCGGGGGAGACCCAGTACTTC. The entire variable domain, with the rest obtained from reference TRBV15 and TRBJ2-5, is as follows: DAMVIQNPRYQVTQFGKPVTLSCSQTLNHNVMYWYQQKSSQAPKLLFHYYDKDFNNEADTPDNFQSRRPNTSFCFLDIRSPGLGDTAMYLCATSRERLAGETQYFGPGTRLLVL.

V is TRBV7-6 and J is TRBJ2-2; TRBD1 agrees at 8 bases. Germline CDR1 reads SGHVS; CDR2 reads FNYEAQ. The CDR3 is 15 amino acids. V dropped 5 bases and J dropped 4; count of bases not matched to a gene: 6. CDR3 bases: TGTGCCAGCAGCCCCAGGACAGGGAGCACCGGGGAGCTGTTTTTT. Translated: CASSPRTGSTGELFF.

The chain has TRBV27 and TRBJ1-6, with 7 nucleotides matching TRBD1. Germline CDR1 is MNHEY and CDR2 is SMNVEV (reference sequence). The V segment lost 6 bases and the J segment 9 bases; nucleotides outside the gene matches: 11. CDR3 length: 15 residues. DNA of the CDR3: TGTGCCAGCAGCCTAACTCAGGGGGTAGGTTCACCCCTCCACTTT. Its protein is CASSLTQGVGSPLHF.

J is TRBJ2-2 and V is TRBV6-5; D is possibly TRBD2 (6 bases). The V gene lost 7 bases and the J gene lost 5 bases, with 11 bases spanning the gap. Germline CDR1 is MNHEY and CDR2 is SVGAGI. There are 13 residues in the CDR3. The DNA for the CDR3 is TGTGCCAGCACTCCCGGAGGGACCGGGGAGCTGTTTTTT. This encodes CASTPGGTGELFF.

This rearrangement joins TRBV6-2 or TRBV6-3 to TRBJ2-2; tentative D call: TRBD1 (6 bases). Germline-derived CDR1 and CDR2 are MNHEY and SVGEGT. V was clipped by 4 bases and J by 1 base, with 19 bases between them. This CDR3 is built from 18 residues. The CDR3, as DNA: TGTGCCAGCAGTTCCTATAAACAGGGAATCCGGAACACCGGGGAGCTGTTTTTT. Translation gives CASSSYKQGIRNTGELFF.

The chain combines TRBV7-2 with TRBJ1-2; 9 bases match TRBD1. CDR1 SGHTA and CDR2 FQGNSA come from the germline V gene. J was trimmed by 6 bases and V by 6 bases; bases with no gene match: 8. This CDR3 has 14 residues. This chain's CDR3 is CASRTGGANHGYTF. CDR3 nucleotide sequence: TGTGCCAGCAGAACAGGGGGCGCGAATCATGGCTACACCTTC.